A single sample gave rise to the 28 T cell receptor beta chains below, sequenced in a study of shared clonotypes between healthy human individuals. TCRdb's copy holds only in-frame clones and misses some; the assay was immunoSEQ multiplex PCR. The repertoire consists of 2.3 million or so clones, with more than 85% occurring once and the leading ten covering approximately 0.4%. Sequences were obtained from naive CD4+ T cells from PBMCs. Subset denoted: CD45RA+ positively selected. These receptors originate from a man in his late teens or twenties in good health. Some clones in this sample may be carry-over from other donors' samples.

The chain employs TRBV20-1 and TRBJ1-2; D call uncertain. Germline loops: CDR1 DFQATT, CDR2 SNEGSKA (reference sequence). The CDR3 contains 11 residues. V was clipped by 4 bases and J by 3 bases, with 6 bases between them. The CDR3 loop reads CSATDHYGYTF. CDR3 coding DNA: TGCAGTGCTACAGACCACTATGGCTACACCTTC.

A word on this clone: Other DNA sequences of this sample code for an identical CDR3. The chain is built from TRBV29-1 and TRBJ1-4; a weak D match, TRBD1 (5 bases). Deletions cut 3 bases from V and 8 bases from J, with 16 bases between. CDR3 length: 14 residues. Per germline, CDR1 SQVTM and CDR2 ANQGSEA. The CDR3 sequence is CSVEVGQGAEKLFF. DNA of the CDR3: TGCAGCGTTGAGGTCGGGCAGGGAGCCGAAAAACTGTTTTTT. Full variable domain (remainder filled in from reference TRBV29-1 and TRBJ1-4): SAVISQKPSRDICQRGTSLTIQCQVDSQVTMMFWYRQQPGQSLTLIATANQGSEATYESGFVIDKFPISRPNLTFSTLTVSNMSPEDSSIYLCSVEVGQGAEKLFFGSGTQLSVL.

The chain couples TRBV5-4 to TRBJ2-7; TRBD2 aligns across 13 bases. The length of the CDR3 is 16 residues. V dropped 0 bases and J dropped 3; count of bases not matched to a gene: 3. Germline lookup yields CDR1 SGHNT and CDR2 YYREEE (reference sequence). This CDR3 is CASSLGGTSGNYEQYF. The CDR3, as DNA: TGTGCCAGCAGCTTGGGCGGGACTAGCGGGAACTACGAGCAGTACTTC.

CDR3 nucleotides: TGTGCCAGTGGAACAGTGGACCCCTTATTGGCCGGGGAGCTGTTTTTT. It yields the protein CASGTVDPLLAGELFF. The gene calls are TRBV19 and TRBJ2-2; D unclear. Germline V gives CDR1 LNHDA, CDR2 SQIVND (reference sequence). Trimming shortened V by 8 bases and J by 6 bases, and 22 bases separated the two germline ends. The CDR3 is 16 residues long.

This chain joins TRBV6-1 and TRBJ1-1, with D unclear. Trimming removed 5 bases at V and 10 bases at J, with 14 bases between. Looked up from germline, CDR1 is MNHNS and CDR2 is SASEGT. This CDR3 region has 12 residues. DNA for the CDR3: TGTGCCAGCAGTCCCCAGGTGTTGGGAGCTTTCTTT. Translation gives CASSPQVLGAFF.

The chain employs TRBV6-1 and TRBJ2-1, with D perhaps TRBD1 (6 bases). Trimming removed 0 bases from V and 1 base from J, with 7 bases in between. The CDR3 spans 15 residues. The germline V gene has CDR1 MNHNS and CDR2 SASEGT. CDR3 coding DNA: TGTGCCAGCAGTGAAGCGGGACATTCCTACAATGAGCAGTTCTTC. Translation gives CASSEAGHSYNEQFF.

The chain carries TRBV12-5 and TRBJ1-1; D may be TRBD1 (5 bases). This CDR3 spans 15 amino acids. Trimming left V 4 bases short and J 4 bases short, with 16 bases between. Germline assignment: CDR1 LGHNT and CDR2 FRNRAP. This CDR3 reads CASGWEAGVSTEAFF. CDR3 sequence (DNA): TGTGCTAGTGGTTGGGAGGCGGGGGTCAGCACTGAAGCTTTCTTT.

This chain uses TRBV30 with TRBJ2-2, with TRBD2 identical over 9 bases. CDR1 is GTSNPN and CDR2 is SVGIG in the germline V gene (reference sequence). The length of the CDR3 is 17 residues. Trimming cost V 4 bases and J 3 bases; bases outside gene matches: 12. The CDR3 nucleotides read TGTGCCTGGACCCGGAGCCTAGCGGGACCTGACACCGGGGAGCTGTTTTTT. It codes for CAWTRSLAGPDTGELFF.

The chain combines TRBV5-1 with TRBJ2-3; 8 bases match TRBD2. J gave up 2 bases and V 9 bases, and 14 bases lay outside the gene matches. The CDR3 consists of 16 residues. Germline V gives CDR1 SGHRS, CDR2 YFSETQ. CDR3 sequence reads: CATLLPQREFTDTQYF. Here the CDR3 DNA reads TGCGCCACCCTCCTCCCCCAGCGGGAGTTCACAGATACGCAGTATTTT. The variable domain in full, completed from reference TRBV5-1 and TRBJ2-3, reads KAGVTQTPRYLIKTRGQQVTLSCSPISGHRSVSWYQQTPGQGLQFLFEYFSETQRNKGNFPGRFSGRQFSNSRSEMNVSTLELGDSALYLCATLLPQREFTDTQYFGPGTRLTVL.

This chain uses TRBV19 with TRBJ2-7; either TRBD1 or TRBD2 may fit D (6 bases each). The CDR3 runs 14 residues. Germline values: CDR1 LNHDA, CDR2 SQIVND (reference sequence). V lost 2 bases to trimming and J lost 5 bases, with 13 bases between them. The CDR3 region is CASSIRGAPHEQYF. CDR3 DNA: TGTGCCAGTAGTATAAGGGGGGCGCCTCACGAGCAGTACTTC.

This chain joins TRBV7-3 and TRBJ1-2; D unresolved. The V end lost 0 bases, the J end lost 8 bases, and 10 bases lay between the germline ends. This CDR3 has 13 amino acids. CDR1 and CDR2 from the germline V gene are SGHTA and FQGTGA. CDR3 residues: CASSLTNGRGYTF. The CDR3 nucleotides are TGTGCCAGCAGCTTAACGAATGGTAGGGGCTACACCTTC.

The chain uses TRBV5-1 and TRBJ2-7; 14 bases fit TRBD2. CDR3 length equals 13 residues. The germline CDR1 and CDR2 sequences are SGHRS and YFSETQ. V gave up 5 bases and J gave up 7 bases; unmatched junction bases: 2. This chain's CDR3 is CASRTSGRDEQYF. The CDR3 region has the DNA TGCGCCAGCAGGACTAGCGGGAGGGATGAGCAGTACTTC.

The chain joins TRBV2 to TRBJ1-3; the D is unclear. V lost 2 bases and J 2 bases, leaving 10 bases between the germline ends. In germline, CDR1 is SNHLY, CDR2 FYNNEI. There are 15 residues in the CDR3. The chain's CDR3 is CASSESSRAGNTIYF. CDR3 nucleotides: TGTGCCAGCAGTGAAAGCTCGAGGGCTGGAAACACCATATATTTT.

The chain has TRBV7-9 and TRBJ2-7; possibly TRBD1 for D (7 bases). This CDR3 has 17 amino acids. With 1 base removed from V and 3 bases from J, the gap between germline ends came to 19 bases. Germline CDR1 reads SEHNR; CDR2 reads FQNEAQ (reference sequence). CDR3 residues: CASSLEGGGQGGYEQYF. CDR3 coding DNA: TGTGCCAGCAGCTTAGAAGGCGGTGGGCAGGGGGGCTACGAGCAGTACTTC. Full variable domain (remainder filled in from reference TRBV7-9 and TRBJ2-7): DTGVSQNPRHKITKRGQNVTFRCDPISEHNRLYWYRQTLGQGPEFLTYFQNEAQLEKSRLLSDRFSAERPKGSFSTLEIQRTEQGDSAMYLCASSLEGGGQGGYEQYFGPGTRLTVT.

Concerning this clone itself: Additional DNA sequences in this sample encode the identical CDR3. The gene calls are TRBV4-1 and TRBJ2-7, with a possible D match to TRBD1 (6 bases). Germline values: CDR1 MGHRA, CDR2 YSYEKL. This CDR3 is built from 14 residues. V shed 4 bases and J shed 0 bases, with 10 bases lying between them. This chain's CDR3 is CASSPRDNSYEQYF. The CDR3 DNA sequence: TGCGCCAGCAGCCCACGGGACAACTCCTACGAGCAGTACTTC.

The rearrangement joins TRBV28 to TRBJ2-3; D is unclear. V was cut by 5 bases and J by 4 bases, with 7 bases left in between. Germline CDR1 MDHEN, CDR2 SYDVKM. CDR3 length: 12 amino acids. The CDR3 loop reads CASSTPPDTQYF. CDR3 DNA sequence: TGTGCCAGCAGTACCCCGCCAGATACGCAGTATTTT.

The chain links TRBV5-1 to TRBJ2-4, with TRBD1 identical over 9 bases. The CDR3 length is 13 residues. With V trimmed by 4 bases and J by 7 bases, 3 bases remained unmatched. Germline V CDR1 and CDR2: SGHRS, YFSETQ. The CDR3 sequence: CASSAGTGNIQYF. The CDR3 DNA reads TGCGCCAGCAGCGCCGGGACAGGGAACATTCAGTACTTC.

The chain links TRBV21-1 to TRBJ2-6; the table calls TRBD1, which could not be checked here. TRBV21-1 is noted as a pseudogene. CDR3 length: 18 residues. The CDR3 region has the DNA TGTGCCAGCAGCAAAGTCCCAGGGTGGGACTCTGGGGCCAACGTCCTGACTTTC. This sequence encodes CASSKVPGWDSGANVLTF.

The CDR3 here is CASSYQSQGTQYF. CDR3 DNA sequence: TGTGCCAGCAGCTACCAATCACAGGGAACCCAGTACTTC. The rearrangement uses TRBV7-8 and TRBJ2-5; the D gene is possibly TRBD1 (6 bases). Trimming stripped 4 bases from V and 8 bases from J, with 14 bases between. Germline V lookup: CDR1 SGHVS, CDR2 FQNEAQ. The CDR3 is 13 amino acids.

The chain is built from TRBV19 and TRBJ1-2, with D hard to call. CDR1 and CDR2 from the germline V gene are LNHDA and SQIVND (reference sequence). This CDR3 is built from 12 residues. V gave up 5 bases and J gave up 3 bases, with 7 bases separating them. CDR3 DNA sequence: TGTGCCAGTAGTGTATGGGACTATGGCTACACCTTC. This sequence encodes CASSVWDYGYTF.

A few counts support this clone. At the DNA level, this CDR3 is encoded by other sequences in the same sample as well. In DNA, the CDR3 is TGTGCCTCCGGCGGGGGTGGCACTGAAGCTTTCTTT. This codes for CASGGGGTEAFF. V and J are TRBV28 and TRBJ1-1, with D perhaps matching TRBD1 (5 bases). Trimming took 11 bases from V and 4 from J, leaving 14 bases between them. This CDR3 contains 12 residues. Germline V gene sequence: CDR1 MDHEN, CDR2 SYDVKM.

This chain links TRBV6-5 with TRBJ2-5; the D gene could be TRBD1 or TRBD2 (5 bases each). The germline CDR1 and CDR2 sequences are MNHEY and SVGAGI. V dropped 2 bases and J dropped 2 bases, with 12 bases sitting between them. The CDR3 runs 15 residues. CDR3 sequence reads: CASSYSGTPQETQYF. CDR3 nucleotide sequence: TGTGCCAGCAGTTACAGTGGGACCCCACAAGAGACCCAGTACTTC.

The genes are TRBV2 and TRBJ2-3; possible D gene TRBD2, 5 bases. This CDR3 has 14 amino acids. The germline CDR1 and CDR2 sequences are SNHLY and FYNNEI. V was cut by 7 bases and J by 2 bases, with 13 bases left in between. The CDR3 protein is CASTPGSDTDTQYF. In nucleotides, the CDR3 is TGTGCCAGCACCCCGGGATCAGACACAGATACGCAGTATTTT.

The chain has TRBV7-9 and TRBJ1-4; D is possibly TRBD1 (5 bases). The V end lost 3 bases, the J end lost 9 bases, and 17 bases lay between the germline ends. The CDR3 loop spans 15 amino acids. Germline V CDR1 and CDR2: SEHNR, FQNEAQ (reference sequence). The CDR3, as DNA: TGTGCCAGCAGCTTTGGCGGGACGACCCTGAAAAAACTGTTTTTT. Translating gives CASSFGGTTLKKLFF.

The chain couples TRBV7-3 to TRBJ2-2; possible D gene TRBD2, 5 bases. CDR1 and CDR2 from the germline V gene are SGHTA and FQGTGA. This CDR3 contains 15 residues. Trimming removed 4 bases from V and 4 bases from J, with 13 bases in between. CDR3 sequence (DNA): TGTGCCAGCAGCTACGGTACCGCGGGCACCGGGGAGCTGTTTTTT. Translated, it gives CASSYGTAGTGELFF.

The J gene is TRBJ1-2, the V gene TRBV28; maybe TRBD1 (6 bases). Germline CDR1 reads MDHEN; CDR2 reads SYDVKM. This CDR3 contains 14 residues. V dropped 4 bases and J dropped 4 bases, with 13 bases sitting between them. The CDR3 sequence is CASSSGQIGYGYTF. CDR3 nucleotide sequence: TGTGCCAGCAGTTCAGGACAGATTGGCTATGGCTACACCTTC.

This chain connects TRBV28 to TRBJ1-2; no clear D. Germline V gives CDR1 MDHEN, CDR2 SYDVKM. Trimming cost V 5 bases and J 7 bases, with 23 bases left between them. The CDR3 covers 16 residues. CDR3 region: CASSPPLSWLLFGYTF. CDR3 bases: TGTGCCAGCAGTCCCCCGTTATCATGGTTATTGTTTGGCTACACCTTC.

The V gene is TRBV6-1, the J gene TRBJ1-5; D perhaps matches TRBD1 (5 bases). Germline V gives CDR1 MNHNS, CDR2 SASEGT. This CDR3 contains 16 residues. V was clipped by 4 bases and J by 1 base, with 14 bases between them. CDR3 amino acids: CASSAVGGRSNQPQHF. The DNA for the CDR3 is TGTGCCAGCAGTGCTGTGGGGGGTAGGAGCAATCAGCCCCAGCATTTT.